This TCR beta chain was identified in a study of blood T cell repertoires in COVID-19. Measured with immunoSEQ multiplex PCR; TCRdb has only the in-frame clones, and not every one. This table has about 220,000 clones, roughly 83% appearing once. Germline V gene data show CDR1 as MNHEY and CDR2 as SVGAGI. The V end lost 7 bases, the J end lost 3 bases, and 13 bases lay between the germline ends. The CDR3 is 14 amino acids. Enrolled through a virtual design, the participants were between roughly 18 and 100 years of age and came from 24 US areas. The sequenced material came from PBMCs or T cells enriched from blood (not recorded which). J is TRBJ1-3 and V is TRBV6-5, with D perhaps TRBD1 (5 bases). The clonotype was recovered from a woman in her 40s with acute COVID-19. CDR3 coding DNA: TGTGCCAGCACGTTAGGGGTTGGTGGAAACACCATATATTTT. It translates to CASTLGVGGNTIYF.